This TCR beta chain was captured in a study of shared clonotypes between healthy human individuals. Regarding the study as a whole: Naive CD4 clonotypes were shared across a handful of donors at about 5.2%.

Per the germline V gene, CDR1 is SGHTS and CDR2 is YDEGEE. The CDR3 loop spans 14 amino acids. Trimming took 4 bases from V and 2 from J, leaving 10 bases between them. Notes on this clone: The target antigen is unknown.

Some clones are missing from TCRdb's copy, which holds only in-frame ones; the method was immunoSEQ multiplex PCR. The data contain over 1.4 million clones, roughly 96% of them singletons. The TCR was taken from a man under 40 in good health. Input material: naive CD4+ T cells sorted from blood. Subset reported: CD45RA+ positively selected. The chain has TRBV5-8 and TRBJ2-1; no reliable D call. As DNA, the CDR3 is TGTGCCAGCAGCCTAGGGTTTCCCTACAATGAGCAGTTCTTC. This sequence encodes CASSLGFPYNEQFF. Full variable domain (missing parts from reference TRBV5-8 and TRBJ2-1): EAGVTQSPTHLIKTRGQQATLRCSPISGHTSVYWYQQALGLGLQFLLWYDEGEERNRGNFPPRFSGRQFPNYSSELNVNALELEDSALYLCASSLGFPYNEQFFGPGTRLTVL.